The 19 T cell receptor beta chains below come from one sample, sequenced in a study of blood T cell repertoires in COVID-19. Sequencing was performed with immunoSEQ multiplex PCR; in TCRdb, only in-frame clones are kept and a portion is missing. The sample gives around 270,000 clones, approximately 85% of which show up once; about 4.1% is in the top ten. The sequencing input was PBMCs or T cells enriched from blood (not recorded which). The receptors were gathered from a woman in her thirties who had recovered from COVID-19.

The CDR3 reads CASSLARAVETNEKLFF. The CDR3 nucleotides read TGTGCCAGCAGCTTAGCGCGAGCTGTCGAGACTAATGAAAAACTGTTTTTT. The rearrangement joins TRBV7-8 to TRBJ1-4; D not certain. CDR1 and CDR2 from the germline V gene are SGHVS and FQNEAQ. The CDR3 has 17 residues. V was cut by 0 bases and J by 2 bases, with 13 bases left in between. Filled out from reference TRBV7-8 and TRBJ1-4, the complete variable domain reads GAGVSQSPRYKVAKRGQDVALRCDPISGHVSLFWYQQALGQGPEFLTYFQNEAQLDKSGLPSDRFFAERPEGSVSTLKIQRTQQEDSAVYLCASSLARAVETNEKLFFGSGTQLSVL.

The chain joins TRBV7-8 to TRBJ1-4, with 7 bases aligning to TRBD1. V shed 3 bases and J 8 bases; nucleotides not matched to a gene: 9. This CDR3 has 15 residues. CDR1 and CDR2 (germline): SGHVS, FQNEAQ. CDR3 in DNA: TGTGCCAGCAGCTTGAACAGGGGTCTAGGCGAAAAACTGTTTTTT. Amino acids: CASSLNRGLGEKLFF.

This clone was seen only once. The chain is built from TRBV18 and TRBJ2-7; no definite D call. Germline values: CDR1 KGHSH, CDR2 LQKENI. Trimming removed 3 bases from V and 4 bases from J, with 10 bases in between. The CDR3 is 13 residues long. CDR3 residues: CASSPSSGYEQYF. CDR3 in DNA: TGTGCCAGCTCACCGAGTTCTGGTTACGAGCAGTACTTC. Full variable domain (missing parts from reference TRBV18 and TRBJ2-7): NAGVMQNPRHLVRRRGQEARLRCSPMKGHSHVYWYRQLPEEGLKFMVYLQKENIIDESGMPKERFSAEFPKEGPSILRIQQVVRGDSAAYFCASSPSSGYEQYFGPGTRLTVT.

The chain carries TRBV29-1 and TRBJ1-1; 9 bases align to TRBD1. The CDR3 runs to 15 residues. Germline V lookup: CDR1 SQVTM, CDR2 ANQGSEA. V dropped 7 bases and J dropped 4; count of bases not matched to a gene: 13. As DNA, the CDR3 is TGCAGCGCGAGTCGGGGACAGGGTAAGGGCACTGAAGCTTTCTTT. This sequence encodes CSASRGQGKGTEAFF.

The chain has TRBV11-3 and TRBJ2-2; TRBD2 matches 12 bases. The V segment lost 3 bases and the J segment 0 bases; nucleotides outside the gene matches: 2. This CDR3 region has 17 residues. The germline V gene has CDR1 SGHNT and CDR2 YENEEA. The CDR3 reads CASSLTSGGANTGELFF. The CDR3 DNA reads TGTGCCAGCAGCTTGACTAGCGGGGGTGCGAACACCGGGGAGCTGTTTTTT.

V usage is TRBV10-3 and J usage is TRBJ2-2; the D gene is possibly TRBD2 (5 bases). The CDR3 totals 13 residues. Trimming cost V 5 bases and J 1 base, with 5 bases left between them. Germline V gene sequence: CDR1 ENHRY, CDR2 SYGVKD. The CDR3: CAISSGNTGELFF. CDR3 nucleotide sequence: TGTGCCATCAGTAGCGGGAACACCGGGGAGCTGTTTTTT.

CDR3 residues: CASSLARGLNTEAFF. CDR3 DNA: TGTGCCAGCAGCTTAGCGCGGGGGCTGAACACTGAAGCTTTCTTT. The chain uses TRBV7-2 and TRBJ1-1, with D maybe TRBD1 (6 bases). This CDR3 is built from 15 residues. In germline, CDR1 is SGHTA, CDR2 FQGNSA. Trimming removed 0 bases from V and 0 bases from J, with 8 bases in between.

DNA of the CDR3: TGTGCCAGCAGCCAGGACAGCACCAATCAGCCCCAGCATTTT. It translates to CASSQDSTNQPQHF. The chain employs TRBV5-6 and TRBJ1-5; a possible D gene is TRBD1 (6 bases). The CDR3 spans 14 residues. Germline V gene lookup returns CDR1 SGHDT and CDR2 YYEEEE. Deletions cut 4 bases from V and 3 bases from J, with 11 bases between.

V usage is TRBV18 and J usage is TRBJ1-4; D unclear. The germline V gene has CDR1 KGHSH and CDR2 LQKENI. The CDR3 runs to 13 residues. V was shortened by 5 bases and J by 8 bases, with 12 bases between the two germline ends. The CDR3: CASSGRPGEKLFF. The CDR3 DNA reads as TGTGCCAGCTCAGGGCGCCCGGGAGAAAAACTGTTTTTT.

The V gene is TRBV28, the J gene TRBJ1-5, with D unclear. Trimming pared 3 bases from V and 6 bases from J, leaving 15 bases between. The CDR3 spans 15 residues. From germline, CDR1 is MDHEN and CDR2 SYDVKM. This CDR3 is CASSLSGTAGQPQHF. The CDR3 DNA reads TGTGCCAGCAGTTTGTCAGGCACGGCGGGTCAGCCCCAGCATTTT.

The chain uses TRBV14 and TRBJ2-3, with 8 bases fitting TRBD2. Trimming took 5 bases from V and 2 from J; bases not matched to a gene: 12. This CDR3 comprises 17 residues. The germline CDR1 and CDR2 sequences are SGHDN and FVKESK. The CDR3 loop reads CASSSPGTSPFTDTQYF. The DNA of the CDR3 is TGTGCCAGCAGCTCACCCGGGACTAGTCCTTTCACAGATACGCAGTATTTT.

This rearrangement joins TRBV28 to TRBJ2-7; the D is unclear. This CDR3 has 15 residues. The germline V gene has CDR1 MDHEN and CDR2 SYDVKM. Trimming removed 3 bases at V and 0 bases at J, with 12 bases between. The CDR3 DNA reads TGTGCCAGCAGTTTGGAACCGACATACTCCTACGAGCAGTACTTC. This gives the protein CASSLEPTYSYEQYF. Looking up the rest from reference TRBV28 and TRBJ2-7 gives the full variable domain: DVKVTQSSRYLVKRTGEKVFLECVQDMDHENMFWYRQDPGLGLRLIYFSYDVKMKEKGDIPEGYSVSREKKERFSLILESASTNQTSMYLCASSLEPTYSYEQYFGPGTRLTVT.

The chain employs TRBV24-1 and TRBJ2-1; possibly TRBD2 for D (5 bases). The CDR3 runs to 12 residues. V was clipped by 0 bases and J by 9 bases, with 5 bases between them. Germline-derived CDR1 and CDR2 are KGHDR and SFDVKD. The CDR3 DNA reads TGTGCCACCAGTGATTTGCTAGCTGAGCAGTTCTTC. Its translation: CATSDLLAEQFF.

The V call is TRBV6-1, the J call TRBJ2-3; D is possibly TRBD2 (5 bases). This CDR3 has 14 amino acids. Germline V lookup: CDR1 MNHNS, CDR2 SASEGT. The V end lost 1 base, the J end lost 4 bases, and 9 bases lay between the germline ends. CDR3 bases: TGTGCCAGCAGTGAAGGAGGGTGGGCAGATACGCAGTATTTT. As protein: CASSEGGWADTQYF.

The rearrangement links TRBV7-9 to TRBJ2-7, with a possible D match to TRBD1 (5 bases). The CDR3 consists of 17 residues. Germline CDR1 and CDR2: SEHNR and FQNEAQ (reference sequence). V dropped 4 bases and J dropped 5 bases, with 24 bases sitting between them. DNA for the CDR3: TGTGCCAGCAGCTCGACACTACTGACAGCCCCGAGGAACGAGCAGTACTTC. Amino acid sequence: CASSSTLLTAPRNEQYF. Using reference TRBV7-9 and TRBJ2-7 for the parts outside the CDR3, the full variable domain is DTGVSQNPRHKITKRGQNVTFRCDPISEHNRLYWYRQTLGQGPEFLTYFQNEAQLEKSRLLSDRFSAERPKGSFSTLEIQRTEQGDSAMYLCASSSTLLTAPRNEQYFGPGTRLTVT.

The chain uses TRBV11-2 and TRBJ2-3; TRBD2 agrees at 7 bases. The CDR3 totals 16 residues. Germline CDR1 SGHAT, CDR2 FQNNGV. V was pared by 1 base and J by 6 bases, with 10 bases of the junction left unmatched. The CDR3 here is CASSLARTRLRDTQYF. The CDR3 DNA reads TGTGCCAGCAGCTTAGCTCGGACTAGGCTGAGGGATACGCAGTATTTT.

The chain uses TRBV13 and TRBJ1-1; the match to TRBD1 covers 11 bases. The germline CDR1 and CDR2 sequences are PRHDT and FYEKMQ (reference sequence). V shed 5 bases, J shed 6 bases, and the junction held 8 bases outside the gene matches. This CDR3 is built from 15 residues. The CDR3 DNA sequence: TGTGCCAGCAGCCCCTGGGACAGGGGGGATGCTGAAGCTTTCTTT. Amino acid sequence: CASSPWDRGDAEAFF.

The genes are TRBV7-9 and TRBJ1-1; maybe TRBD1 (5 bases). Trimming cost V 2 bases and J 4 bases, with 8 bases left between them. CDR3 length: 13 amino acids. From germline, CDR1 is SEHNR and CDR2 FQNEAQ (reference sequence). The CDR3 loop is CASSLSGGTEAFF. The CDR3 coding sequence is TGTGCCAGCAGCTTATCGGGGGGCACTGAAGCTTTCTTT. The full variable domain, in which reference TRBV7-9 and TRBJ1-1 provide the parts outside the CDR3, is DTGVSQNPRHKITKRGQNVTFRCDPISEHNRLYWYRQTLGQGPEFLTYFQNEAQLEKSRLLSDRFSAERPKGSFSTLEIQRTEQGDSAMYLCASSLSGGTEAFFGQGTRLTVV.

The V gene is TRBV6-5, the J gene TRBJ1-3, with D hard to call. Trimming removed 4 bases at V and 2 bases at J, with 12 bases between. The germline CDR1 and CDR2 sequences are MNHEY and SVGAGI. The CDR3 is made up of 15 amino acids. The chain's CDR3 is CASSSLLSAGNTIYF. CDR3 nucleotides: TGTGCCAGCAGTTCCCTCCTATCGGCTGGAAACACCATATATTTT.